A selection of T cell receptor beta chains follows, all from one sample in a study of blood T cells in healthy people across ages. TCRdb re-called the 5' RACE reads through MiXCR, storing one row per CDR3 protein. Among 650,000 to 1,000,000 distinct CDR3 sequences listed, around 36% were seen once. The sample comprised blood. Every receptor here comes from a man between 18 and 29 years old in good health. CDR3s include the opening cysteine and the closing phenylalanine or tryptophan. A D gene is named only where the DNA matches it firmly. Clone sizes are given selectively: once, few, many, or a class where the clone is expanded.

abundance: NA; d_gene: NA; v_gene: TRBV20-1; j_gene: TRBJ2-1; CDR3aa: CSARDPQRQAETQFF; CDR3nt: TGCAGTGCTAGAGATCCCCAACGACAAGCAGAGACCCAGTTCTTC
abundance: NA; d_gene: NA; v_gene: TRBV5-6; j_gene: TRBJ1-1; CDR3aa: CASNLVDRVNTEAFF; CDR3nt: TGTGCCAGCAACTTGGTGGACAGAGTTAACACTGAAGCTTTCTTT
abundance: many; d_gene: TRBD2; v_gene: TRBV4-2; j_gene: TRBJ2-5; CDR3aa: CASSQDLPSGQETQYF; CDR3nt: TGTGCCAGCAGCCAAGATCTTCCTAGCGGCCAAGAGACCCAGTACTTC
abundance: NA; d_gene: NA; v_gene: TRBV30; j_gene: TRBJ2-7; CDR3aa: CAWSDSPEQYF; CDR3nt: TGTGCCTGGAGTGATTCCCCCGAGCAGTACTTC
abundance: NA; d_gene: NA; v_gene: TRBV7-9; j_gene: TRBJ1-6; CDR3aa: CASSQDSFGDSPLHF; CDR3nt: TGTGCCAGCAGCCAAGACAGCTTTGGGGATTCACCCCTCCACTTT
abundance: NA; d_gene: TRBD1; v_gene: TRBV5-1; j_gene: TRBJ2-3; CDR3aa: CASSSDRGLVDTQYF; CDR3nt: TGCGCCAGCAGCTCGGACAGGGGGCTTGTAGATACGCAGTATTTT
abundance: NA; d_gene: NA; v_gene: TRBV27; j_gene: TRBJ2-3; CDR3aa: CASSPQESSYTDTQYF; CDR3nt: TGTGCCAGCAGTCCACAGGAAAGTTCATATACAGATACGCAGTATTTT
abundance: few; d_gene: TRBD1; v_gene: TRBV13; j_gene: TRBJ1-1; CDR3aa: CASSAGTGSTEAFF; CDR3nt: TGTGCCAGCAGCGCCGGGACAGGGTCGACGGAAGCTTTCTTT
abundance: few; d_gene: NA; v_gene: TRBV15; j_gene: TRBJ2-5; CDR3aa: CATSALGYEETQYF; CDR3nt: TGTGCCACCAGCGCCCTTGGGTATGAAGAGACCCAGTACTTC
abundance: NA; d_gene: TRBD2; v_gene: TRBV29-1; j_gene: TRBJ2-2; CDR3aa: CSVDQGGSSGELFF; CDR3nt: TGCAGCGTTGATCAGGGAGGGAGCTCCGGGGAGCTGTTTTTT
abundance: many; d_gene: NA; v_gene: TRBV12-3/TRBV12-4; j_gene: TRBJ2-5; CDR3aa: CASSFELQETQYF; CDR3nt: TGTGCCAGCAGTTTTGAACTCCAAGAGACCCAGTACTTC
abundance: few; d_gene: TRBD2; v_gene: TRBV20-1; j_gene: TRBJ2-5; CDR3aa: CSAAGVRLAGQETQYF; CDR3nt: TGCAGTGCCGCTGGCGTCAGACTAGCGGGGCAAGAGACCCAGTACTTC
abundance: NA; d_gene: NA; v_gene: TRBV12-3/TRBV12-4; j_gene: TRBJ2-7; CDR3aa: CASIYNYNEQYF; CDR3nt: TGTGCCAGCATTTATAACTACAATGAGCAGTACTTC
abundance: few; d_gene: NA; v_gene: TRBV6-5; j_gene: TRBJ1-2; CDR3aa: CASSGLGPFRGYTF; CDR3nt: TGTGCCAGCAGTGGCCTGGGACCATTTCGAGGCTACACCTTC
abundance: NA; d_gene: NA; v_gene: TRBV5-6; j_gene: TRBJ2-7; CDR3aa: CASSLEAGGLYYEQYF; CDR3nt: TGTGCCAGCAGCTTGGAGGCTGGCGGGTTATACTACGAGCAGTACTTC
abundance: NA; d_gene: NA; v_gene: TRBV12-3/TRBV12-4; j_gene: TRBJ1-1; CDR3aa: CASSGTLNTEAFF; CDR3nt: TGTGCCAGCAGCGGGACATTGAACACTGAAGCTTTCTTT
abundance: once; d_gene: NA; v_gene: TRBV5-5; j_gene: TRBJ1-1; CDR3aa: CASSFQGLGTEVFF; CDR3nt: TGTGCCAGCAGCTTCCAGGGTTTGGGTACTGAAGTTTTCTTT
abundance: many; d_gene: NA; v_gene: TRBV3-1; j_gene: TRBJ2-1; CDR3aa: CASSPTRDGYNEQFF; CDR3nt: TGTGCCAGCAGTCCGACTCGGGACGGATACAATGAGCAGTTCTTC
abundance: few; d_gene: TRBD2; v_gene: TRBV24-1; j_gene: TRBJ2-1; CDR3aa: CATSDTAGGPGNEQFF; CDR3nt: TGTGCCACCAGTGACACCGCGGGGGGACCTGGCAATGAGCAGTTCTTC
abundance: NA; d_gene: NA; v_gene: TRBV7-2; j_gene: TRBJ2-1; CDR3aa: CASRSYSIQETQFF; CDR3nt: TGTGCCAGCAGGAGCTACAGCATCCAAGAGACCCAGTTCTTC